This section outlines one T cell receptor (beta chain) sequence together with its context. What it binds is unknown. PCR employed 60 Vbeta and 13 Jbeta primers. TCRdb's copy holds only in-frame clones and misses some; the assay was immunoSEQ multiplex PCR. Among under 85,000 clones listed, about 76% were seen once. This specimen belongs to a study of cytomegalovirus exposure and HLA in healthy donors. Whole-study results and caveats: Later analysis associated a missense DCLRE1C variant with TCR beta V- and J-gene trimming. Many donors shared some public TCRs, even though most TCR sequences were rare.

CDR1 SEHNR and CDR2 FQNEAQ come from the germline V gene (reference sequence). The CDR3 extends over 15 amino acids. Trimming left V 3 bases short and J 2 bases short, with 8 bases between. This TCR was recovered from a man aged 18 to 29 in good health and CMV-seronegative. The V call is TRBV7-9, the J call TRBJ2-6, with D maybe TRBD1 (5 bases). The sample was PBMCs. CDR3 DNA sequence: TGTGCCAGCAGCTTCAGGGTGACTGGGGCCAACGTCCTGACTTTC. Amino acids: CASSFRVTGANVLTF.